This paragraph covers one T cell receptor beta chain sequence. This record comes from a study of blood T cell repertoires in COVID-19. Participants were aged about 18 to 100 years from more than 20 US areas. Donors in Cohort 3 counted as recovered after two negative PCRs, clearance, or symptom resolution. Only in-frame clones appear in the TCRdb table, and some are missing; sequencing was by immunoSEQ multiplex PCR. The sample shows around 170,000 clones, roughly 80% of them seen only once. Deletions cut 0 bases from V and 2 bases from J, with 11 bases between. The CDR3 length is 16 residues. Germline CDR1 and CDR2: PRHDT and FYEKMQ (reference sequence).

The V gene is TRBV13, the J gene TRBJ1-5; no firm D call. The source material was PBMCs or T cells enriched from blood (not recorded which). This TCR derives from a man aged 50 to 60 who had recovered from COVID-19. The CDR3 here is CASSLGRGRGNQPQHF. DNA for the CDR3: TGTGCCAGCAGCTTAGGTCGTGGGCGGGGCAATCAGCCCCAGCATTTT. Full variable domain (remainder filled in from reference TRBV13 and TRBJ1-5): AAGVIQSPRHLIKEKRETATLKCYPIPRHDTVYWYQQGPGQDPQFLISFYEKMQSDKGSIPDRFSAQQFSDYHSELNMSSLELGDSALYFCASSLGRGRGNQPQHFGDGTRLSIL.